This T cell receptor (beta chain) was retrieved from a study of T cells in Graves' hyperthyroidism and ophthalmopathy. For the study at large: Peripheral blood specimens were obtained at initial diagnosis, prior to any treatment. Findings and caveats of the study: Most thyroid clonotypes that were expanded above 0.001 also turned up in blood.

Germline values: CDR1 KGHDR, CDR2 SFDVKD. Trimming cost V 4 bases and J 4 bases, with 12 bases left between them. The CDR3 has 14 amino acids. This clonotype was seen repeatedly, ten times or more. The antigen is unknown. It was RNA transcripts that yielded the amplified TCR beta CDR3 regions. HTBI primers were used for first-round RT-PCR of the TCR CDR3. TCRdb fed the multiplex PCR reads into MiXCR, producing one record per CDR3 protein. The sample carries fewer than 500,000 distinct CDR3 sequences, around 15% recorded once. Ophthalmopathy in the patients scored at least 3 on Clinical Activity Score and at least 4 on NOSPECS grade, lasting under 3 months. The study based diagnoses on clinical symptoms, serum thyroxine and TRAb, thyroid ultrasound and orbital computed tomography.

The sample comprised blood. The genes are TRBV24-1 and TRBJ1-2; D call uncertain. The receptor was derived from a man between 18 and 35 years old with Graves' ophthalmopathy. The CDR3 coding sequence is TGTGCCACCAGTGACTCGGACGGATCCTATGGCTACACCTTC. Translating gives CATSDSDGSYGYTF.